These 4 T cell receptor beta chains share one sample of origin, sequenced in a study of radiotherapy plus CTLA-4 blockade in lung cancer. Sequenced by immunoSEQ multiplex PCR; TCRdb stores in-frame clones only, minus some. The sample has about 49,000 clones, around 84% seen once; the top ten hold roughly a quarter. Sequencing used peripheral blood, obtained from a patient treated with radiotherapy plus ipilimumab. These TCRs come from a human donor with non-small cell lung cancer whose response to radiotherapy plus ipilimumab could not be evaluated.

V usage is TRBV9 and J usage is TRBJ1-5, with a possible D match to TRBD1 (5 bases). This CDR3 is 15 amino acids long. CDR1 SGDLS and CDR2 YYNGEE come from the germline V gene. V lost 5 bases and J 2 bases, leaving 14 bases between the germline ends. Written as DNA, the CDR3 is TGTGCCAGCAGTCCAGGGAGGGTCGGCAATCAGCCCCAGCATTTT. This translates into CASSPGRVGNQPQHF.

This clone has more than one count but fewer than ten. One end of the junction is discordant with germline, which a read error may explain. The V call is TRBV5-6, the J call TRBJ1-2, with 7 bases fitting TRBD1. This CDR3 has 14 amino acids. Germline CDR1 and CDR2: SGHDT and YYEEEE. The CDR3 reads CASSLGQSNYGYTF. The CDR3 bases are TGTGCCAGCAGTTTGGGACAGTCTAACTATGGCTACACCTTC.

V and J are TRBV7-2 and TRBJ2-1, with D hard to call. V was trimmed by 2 bases and J by 0 bases, leaving 5 bases between them. The CDR3 contains 14 residues. CDR1 is SGHTA and CDR2 is FQGNSA in the germline V gene. In DNA form, the CDR3 reads TGTGCCAGCAGCTTATCCAGCTCCTACAATGAGCAGTTCTTC. Translation gives CASSLSSSYNEQFF.

V usage is TRBV5-1 and J usage is TRBJ2-5; 9 positions match TRBD2. The CDR3 covers 16 residues. CDR1 and CDR2 (germline): SGHRS, YFSETQ. V shed 1 base and J 1 base; nucleotides not matched to a gene: 5. Here the CDR3 reads CASSLYPSGVQETQYF. The CDR3 DNA reads as TGCGCCAGCAGCTTGTACCCTAGCGGGGTCCAAGAGACCCAGTACTTC.